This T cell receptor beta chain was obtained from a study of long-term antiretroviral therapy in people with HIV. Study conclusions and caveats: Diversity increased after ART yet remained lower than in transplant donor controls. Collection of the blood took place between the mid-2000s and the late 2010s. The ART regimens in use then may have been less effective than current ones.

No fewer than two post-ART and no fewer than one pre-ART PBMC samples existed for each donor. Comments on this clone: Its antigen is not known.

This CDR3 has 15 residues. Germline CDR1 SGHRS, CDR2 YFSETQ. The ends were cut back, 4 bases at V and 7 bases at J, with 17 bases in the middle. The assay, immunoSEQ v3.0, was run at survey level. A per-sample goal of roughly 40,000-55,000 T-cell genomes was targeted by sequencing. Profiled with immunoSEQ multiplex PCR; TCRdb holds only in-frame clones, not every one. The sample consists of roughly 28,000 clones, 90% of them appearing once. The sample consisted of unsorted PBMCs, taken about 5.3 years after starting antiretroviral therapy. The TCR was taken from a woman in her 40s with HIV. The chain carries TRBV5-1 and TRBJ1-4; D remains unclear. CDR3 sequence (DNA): TGCGCCAGCAGCCCGGACGGAGAGTCGTTTGAAAAACTGTTTTTT. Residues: CASSPDGESFEKLFF.